These 20 T cell receptor beta chains came from one sample sequenced in a study of shared clonotypes between healthy human individuals. Sequencing used immunoSEQ multiplex PCR; TCRdb keeps in-frame clones, though not all of them. The table records over 2 million clones, roughly 96% of them present only once. Material for sequencing was naive CD4+ T cells sorted from blood. Specified subset: CD45RA+ positively selected. The source of these receptors is a man aged 18-30 years in good health.

The J gene is TRBJ2-6, the V gene TRBV10-3; 9 bases line up with TRBD1. The CDR3 has 17 residues. CDR1 and CDR2 (germline): ENHRY, SYGVKD. J lost 1 base, V lost 4 bases, and 5 bases had no gene match. The CDR3 here is CAISAGQGSSGANVLTF. DNA for the CDR3: TGTGCCATCAGTGCAGGACAGGGGTCTTCTGGGGCCAACGTCCTGACTTTC.

The J gene is TRBJ2-3, the V gene TRBV5-1, with 16 bases aligning to TRBD2. From germline, CDR1 is SGHRS and CDR2 YFSETQ. The CDR3 is 20 amino acids. Trimming removed 2 bases from V and 6 bases from J; junction bases left unmatched: 15. This CDR3 reads CASSFSGPGTSGGARDTQYF. CDR3 nucleotide sequence: TGCGCCAGCAGCTTTAGTGGTCCCGGGACTAGCGGGGGGGCCAGGGATACGCAGTATTTT.

The chain recombines TRBV11-2 with TRBJ1-1; unclear D gene. This CDR3 comprises 14 residues. The V gene's germline CDR1 is SGHAT and CDR2 FQNNGV. The V end was cut by 1 base, the J end by 1 base, with 7 bases between. This CDR3 is CASSLGRSNTEAFF. Here the CDR3 DNA reads TGTGCCAGCAGCTTAGGTCGATCGAACACTGAAGCTTTCTTT. The full variable domain, completed using reference TRBV11-2 and TRBJ1-1, is EAGVAQSPRYKIIEKRQSVAFWCNPISGHATLYWYQQILGQGPKLLIQFQNNGVVDDSQLPKDRFSAERLKGVDSTLKIQPAKLEDSAVYLCASSLGRSNTEAFFGQGTRLTVV.

The rearrangement links TRBV29-1 to TRBJ2-1; D gene ambiguous. V gave up 5 bases and J gave up 4 bases, with 6 bases separating them. There are 11 residues in the CDR3. CDR1 is SQVTM and CDR2 is ANQGSEA in the germline V gene. The CDR3 nucleotides read TGCAGCGTTTCAAAGTACAATGAGCAGTTCTTC. It yields the protein CSVSKYNEQFF.

The rearrangement links TRBV5-1 to TRBJ2-1; D is undetermined. V lost 0 bases and J lost 9, with 10 bases in between. Germline V gives CDR1 SGHRS, CDR2 YFSETQ. The CDR3 is 13 residues long. CDR3 protein: CASSLDQKTEQFF. The CDR3 bases are TGCGCCAGCAGCTTGGATCAGAAGACTGAGCAGTTCTTC.

The chain has TRBV7-9 and TRBJ1-2; 8 positions agree with TRBD1. The CDR3 consists of 15 residues. The ends lost 1 base at V and 4 bases at J; junction bases unmatched: 5. The germline CDR1 and CDR2 sequences are SEHNR and FQNEAQ (reference sequence). The CDR3 reads CASSLGTGNFYGYTF. The CDR3 bases are TGTGCCAGCAGCTTAGGGACAGGGAATTTCTATGGCTACACCTTC.

A note on this clone: A much larger clone sits a single nucleotide away, making a read error possible. Distinct nucleotide sequences in the sample also encode this CDR3. The chain is built from TRBV5-1 and TRBJ2-7; D remains ambiguous. CDR3 length: 14 amino acids. Germline values: CDR1 SGHRS, CDR2 YFSETQ. The CDR3 is CASSLPPLTYEQYF. DNA for the CDR3: TGCGCTAGCAGCTTACCCCCTTTGACCTACGAGCAGTACTTC.

This sequence joins TRBV6-7 and TRBJ2-2, with D tentatively TRBD1 or TRBD2 (5 bases each). TRBV6-7 is given ORF status, its function remaining uncertain. CDR3 length equals 16 residues. Trimming took off 5 bases at V and 1 base at J, with 14 bases between the two ends. The DNA for the CDR3 is TGTGCCAGCAGTCCGTCCGGGACCATGAACACCGGGGAGCTGTTTTTT. Protein product: CASSPSGTMNTGELFF.

The genes are TRBV18 and TRBJ1-2; D might be TRBD1 (5 bases). V was clipped by 1 base and J by 8 bases, with 11 bases between them. The CDR3 contains 13 residues. CDR1 and CDR2 from the germline V gene are KGHSH and LQKENI. CDR3 amino acids: CASSPLTVRGYTF. In nucleotides, the CDR3 is TGTGCCAGCTCACCACTGACAGTTAGGGGCTACACCTTC.

This chain joins TRBV5-4 and TRBJ2-1, with 11 positions matching TRBD2. Germline CDR1 and CDR2: SGHNT and YYREEE (reference sequence). The CDR3 contains 19 residues. Germline trimming cut 4 bases from V and 0 bases from J; bases unmatched to any gene: 12. CDR3 sequence reads: CASSPRGSGRVGSYNEQFF. The CDR3 nucleotides read TGTGCCAGCAGCCCAAGGGGTAGCGGGAGGGTAGGCTCCTACAATGAGCAGTTCTTC.

This sequence joins TRBV10-3 and TRBJ1-2; 8 bases match TRBD1. Germline V gene data show CDR1 as ENHRY and CDR2 as SYGVKD. J lost 8 bases, V lost 9 bases, and 5 bases had no gene match. The CDR3 is made up of 11 amino acids. The CDR3 DNA sequence: TGTGCCATTCAGGGGGCGAGCGGCTACACCTTC. It codes for CAIQGASGYTF.

This clone has more than one count but fewer than ten. The chain has TRBV2 and TRBJ2-5, with 10 bases matching TRBD2. V dropped 0 bases and J dropped 4; count of bases not matched to a gene: 5. Germline CDR1 SNHLY, CDR2 FYNNEI. The length of the CDR3 is 16 residues. The CDR3 nucleotides are TGTGCCAGCAGTGAAGCGCTACTAGCGGGGTTAGAGACCCAGTACTTC. Encoded protein: CASSEALLAGLETQYF.

The chain carries TRBV9 and TRBJ2-2; TRBD2 might be the D (5 bases). Germline loops: CDR1 SGDLS, CDR2 YYNGEE. The ends were cut back, 0 bases at V and 0 bases at J, with 9 bases in the middle. The CDR3 runs to 16 residues. The CDR3 reads CASSVEAGTNTGELFF. CDR3 DNA sequence: TGTGCCAGCAGCGTAGAGGCGGGTACGAACACCGGGGAGCTGTTTTTT.

V is TRBV7-3 and J is TRBJ1-6; D gene unclear. Trimming removed 0 bases at V and 5 bases at J, with 17 bases between. The CDR3 runs to 18 residues. Per germline, CDR1 SGHTA and CDR2 FQGTGA. Here the CDR3 DNA reads TGTGCCAGCAGCTTAACGAAGGTGGGTCCCATCAATAATTCACCCCTCCACTTT. Translation gives CASSLTKVGPINNSPLHF.

The chain couples TRBV5-1 to TRBJ2-3; either TRBD1 or TRBD2 may supply D (5 bases each). Trimming removed 0 bases at V and 7 bases at J, with 15 bases between. From germline, CDR1 is SGHRS and CDR2 YFSETQ. The CDR3 length is 15 residues. CDR3 in amino acids: CASSLDGTRRNTQYF. CDR3 nucleotide sequence: TGCGCCAGCAGCTTGGACGGGACCCGACGAAATACGCAGTATTTT.

This rearrangement joins TRBV19 to TRBJ2-1; weak D call: TRBD2 (5 bases). Between the trimmed V and J ends, which lost 5 bases and 9 bases, there was a span of 17 bases. The CDR3 has 14 amino acids. CDR1 LNHDA and CDR2 SQIVND come from the germline V gene (reference sequence). In DNA, the CDR3 is TGTGCCAGTAGTCGAGGGTCTGATTTTGGTGAGCAGTTCTTC. Protein product: CASSRGSDFGEQFF.

This chain links TRBV5-1 with TRBJ1-6; TRBD1 might be the D (5 bases). This CDR3 contains 15 residues. V dropped 0 bases and J dropped 10 bases, with 14 bases sitting between them. Per the germline V gene, CDR1 is SGHRS and CDR2 is YFSETQ. The CDR3 sequence is CASSLDGGGGSPLHF. CDR3 DNA: TGCGCCAGCAGCTTGGACGGGGGAGGAGGATCACCCCTCCACTTT.

The chain employs TRBV27 and TRBJ2-7; TRBD1 or TRBD2 may be the D gene (5 bases each). Germline V gene data show CDR1 as MNHEY and CDR2 as SMNVEV (reference sequence). The CDR3 runs to 15 residues. V dropped 4 bases and J dropped 0 bases, with 13 bases sitting between them. In nucleotides, the CDR3 is TGTGCCAGCAGTTATCAGCAGGGACGCTCCTACGAGCAGTACTTC. Protein: CASSYQQGRSYEQYF.

The chain recombines TRBV9 with TRBJ2-3; D gene ambiguous. V was clipped by 3 bases and J by 6 bases, with 5 bases between them. This CDR3 spans 11 amino acids. The V gene's germline CDR1 is SGDLS and CDR2 YYNGEE. CDR3 amino acids: CASSAADTQYF. DNA of the CDR3: TGTGCCAGCAGCGCCGCGGATACGCAGTATTTT.

The gene calls are TRBV28 and TRBJ1-2; D possibly corresponds to TRBD1 (5 bases). This CDR3 is 13 amino acids long. The germline V gene encodes CDR1 MDHEN and CDR2 SYDVKM. V shed 3 bases and J shed 4 bases, with 9 bases lying between them. This CDR3 is CASSLAGTYGYTF. CDR3 DNA sequence: TGTGCCAGCAGTTTGGCGGGGACCTATGGCTACACCTTC.